This T cell receptor beta chain derives from a study of Ad26.COV2.S vaccination and SARS-CoV-2 variants (dated by TCRdb to about 2021). For context, the study as a whole: Donors in the vaccine arm were drawn from COV1001, a phase I-IIa trial of Ad26.COV2.S in healthy adults that was multicentre, randomized, double-blind and placebo-controlled. Ad26.COV2.S was administered intramuscularly at a dose of 5x10^10 or 1x10^11 viral particles, either as one shot or as two shots given 56 days apart. TCRbeta repertoire sequencing was used to assess the specificity and breadth of SARS-CoV-2-reactive T cell receptors after Ad26.COV2.S vaccination. A total of 32 samples were included in the TCR-sequenced set, comprising around 19 Ad26.COV2.S vaccine recipients, 5 placebo recipients and 8 SARS-CoV-2 convalescent individuals. Trial participants were randomized into five groups of five, in which low-dose or high-dose Ad26.COV2.S was given once or twice, or placebo was given on both occasions. Investigators did not know the trial group allocation while performing experiments and assessing outcomes. Results and caveats for the whole study, not just this receptor: Non-spike TCR breadth was comparable between vaccine and placebo recipients, consistent with the vaccine containing only spike. After vaccination, substantial breadth of spike-specific CD8+ and CD4+ T cell responses was reported. Ad26.COV2.S recipients had higher spike-specific TCR breadth than placebo recipients (P = 0.0014). The study lacked the statistical power to compare responses across vaccine doses or regimens. It was noted by the authors that total T cell responses may have been underestimated by the TCR breadth and depth analyses.

This specimen's treatment or condition label, interpreted: roughly 19 received Ad26.COV2.S at low or high dose, single or two shots; 5 received placebo; per-sample allocation not given. Repertoires of vaccine and placebo recipients were sequenced from samples collected on day 63 after the first injection. Between 29 July and 7 August 2020, Cohort 1b enrolled approximately 26 adults aged 18-55 years at one site in Boston, USA. Ad26.COV2.S consisted of a replication-incompetent adenovirus type 26 vector by which a prefusion-stabilized SARS-CoV-2 spike protein from the original Wuhan strain was expressed. Counted from cysteine to phenylalanine, this CDR3 has 15 amino acids. Only the CDR3 region is kept as DNA, spanning 45 bases read in frame from base 1. Germline trimming amounts to 4 bases on V and 2 bases on J, with 8 as the count of junction bases outside the gene matches. CDR1 and CDR2 were assigned from the germline V gene (reference sequence) as SGHKS and YYEKEE.

To note about this clone: Its cognate antigen has yet to be identified. Base qualities are not provided; no much larger clone lies one nucleotide away.

The immunoSEQ Assay was the method used to sequence TCRbeta CDR3 regions. After extraction, genomic DNA underwent amplification by bias-controlled multiplex PCR, followed by high-throughput sequencing. Under the source paper's analysis protocol: To quantify the absolute abundance of every unique TCRbeta CDR3 region, sequences were collapsed and filtered. T cell fraction was estimated by normalization of TCRbeta template counts to usable DNA, with usable DNA being measured through amplification of reference genes present in all nucleated cells. Repertoire TCRs were annotated as SARS-CoV-2-specific by exact matching of V gene, CDR3 amino acid sequence and J gene to a known reactive TCR set. The reference SARS-CoV-2 TCR set was derived from MIRA and filtered for enrichment in COVID-19-positive ImmuneCODE repertoires, a step that removed public or cross-reactive TCRs. Using the MIRA antigens, annotated TCRs were further analysed by specific ORF or by position within an ORF. Depth was the summed frequency of annotated unique rearrangements, while breadth was defined as annotated unique rearrangements over total unique productive rearrangements. Two-sided Wilcoxon rank-sum tests were used to compare TCR breadth between groups. In TCRdb, the immuneACCESS table is reduced to in-frame sequences with V and J assigned. These tables do not hold every clone; where another copy was compared, an unresolved V gene accounts for under half, and the others remain unexplained. The V and J calls and clone size were taken over from that table, and D and trimming were inferred from the DNA. The sample table lists some 410,000 clones, roughly 90% of them with a count of one. In total, the top ten clones hold around 1.7% of the sample.

The TCR comes from a person between 18 and 65 years old who received the Ad26.COV2.S COVID-19 vaccine or a placebo. This material consisted of peripheral blood, taken in a trial of Ad26.COV2.S vaccine versus placebo. This chain joins TRBV5-5 to TRBJ2-7; TRBD2 lines up with 8 middle nucleotides. This receptor has the CDR3 CASSGGERETYEQYF. The DNA reads as follows: TGTGCCAGCAGCGGGGGAGAGCGGGAGACCTACGAGCAGTACTTC.